These T cell receptor beta chains were read from a single sample in a study of identical twins. TCRdb redid the calling of the 5' RACE reads with MiXCR, one entry per CDR3 protein. Of about 100,000 distinct CDR3 sequences listed, about 5.6% are singletons. The specimen sequenced was memory T cells sorted from blood. The receptors derive from a woman aged 45-60 years in good health. The CDR3 runs from the conserved cysteine through the conserved F or W. Each record gives: CDR3 protein, CDR3 DNA, V gene, J gene, clone size, D gene. A D gene is named only where the DNA matches it firmly. The size field is filled for only some rows; it gives once, few, many or a size class.

cdr3_aa: CAWSGLAALTDTQYF; cdr3_nt: TGTGCCTGGAGTGGACTAGCGGCCTTGACAGATACGCAGTATTTT; v_call: TRBV30; j_call: TRBJ2-3; clone_size: many; d_call: TRBD2
cdr3_aa: CSATTSGRRTDTQYF; cdr3_nt: TGCAGTGCCACGACTAGCGGGAGGCGCACAGATACGCAGTATTTT; v_call: TRBV20-1; j_call: TRBJ2-3; clone_size: -; d_call: TRBD2
cdr3_aa: CASSLEGQGIRGYTF; cdr3_nt: TGTGCCAGCAGCTTAGAGGGACAGGGGATACGTGGCTACACCTTC; v_call: TRBV7-9; j_call: TRBJ1-2; clone_size: many; d_call: TRBD1
cdr3_aa: CASTRSGSYNEQFF; cdr3_nt: TGTGCCAGCACCCGTAGCGGGAGCTACAATGAGCAGTTCTTC; v_call: TRBV7-8; j_call: TRBJ2-1; clone_size: many; d_call: TRBD2
cdr3_aa: CASRTTAGPYEQYF; cdr3_nt: TGTGCCAGCAGGACCACGGCAGGCCCCTACGAGCAGTACTTC; v_call: TRBV6-5; j_call: TRBJ2-7; clone_size: few; d_call: -
cdr3_aa: CASSRDAGVNIQYF; cdr3_nt: TGTGCCAGTAGTAGAGACGCGGGGGTCAACATTCAGTACTTC; v_call: TRBV19; j_call: TRBJ2-4; clone_size: many; d_call: TRBD2
cdr3_aa: CASSQRASGRVRVAQYF; cdr3_nt: TGCGCCAGCAGCCAGAGAGCTAGCGGGAGGGTCCGGGTGGCCCAGTACTTC; v_call: TRBV5-1; j_call: TRBJ2-5; clone_size: -; d_call: TRBD2
cdr3_aa: CSAREGQGFYEQYF; cdr3_nt: TGCAGTGCTAGAGAGGGACAGGGGTTTTACGAGCAGTACTTC; v_call: TRBV20-1; j_call: TRBJ2-7; clone_size: many; d_call: TRBD1
cdr3_aa: CASSYGPGGTDTQYF; cdr3_nt: TGTGCCAGCAGTTACGGCCCGGGAGGAACAGATACGCAGTATTTT; v_call: TRBV6-2/TRBV6-3; j_call: TRBJ2-3; clone_size: -; d_call: TRBD2
cdr3_aa: CASSPLAGVVNEQFF; cdr3_nt: TGTGCCAGCTCACCTCTAGCGGGAGTAGTTAATGAGCAGTTCTTC; v_call: TRBV7-8; j_call: TRBJ2-1; clone_size: -; d_call: TRBD2